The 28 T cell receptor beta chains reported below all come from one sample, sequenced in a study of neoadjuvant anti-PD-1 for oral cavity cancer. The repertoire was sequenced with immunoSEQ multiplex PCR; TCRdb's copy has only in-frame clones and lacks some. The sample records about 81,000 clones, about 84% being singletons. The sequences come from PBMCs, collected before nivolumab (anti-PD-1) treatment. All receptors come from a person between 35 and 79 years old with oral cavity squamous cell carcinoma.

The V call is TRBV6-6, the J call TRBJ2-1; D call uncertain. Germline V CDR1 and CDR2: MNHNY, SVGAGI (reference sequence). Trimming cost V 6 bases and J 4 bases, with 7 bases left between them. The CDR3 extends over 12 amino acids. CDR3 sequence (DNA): TGTGCCAGCAGGGGAAGGTACAATGAGCAGTTCTTC. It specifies CASRGRYNEQFF.

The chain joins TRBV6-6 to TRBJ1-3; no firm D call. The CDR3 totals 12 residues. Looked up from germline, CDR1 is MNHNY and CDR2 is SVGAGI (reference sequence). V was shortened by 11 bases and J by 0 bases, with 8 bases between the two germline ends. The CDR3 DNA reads TGTGCCGTCAGATCCTCTGGAAACACCATATATTTT. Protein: CAVRSSGNTIYF.

The CDR3 spells CASSSPLGKLFF. The CDR3 nucleotides read TGTGCCAGCAGTTCACCTTTGGGGAAACTGTTTTTT. The rearrangement links TRBV27 to TRBJ1-4; D is unresolved. The CDR3 consists of 12 residues. Trimming took off 4 bases at V and 11 bases at J, with 11 bases between the two ends. Per germline, CDR1 MNHEY and CDR2 SMNVEV (reference sequence). Full variable domain (remainder filled in from reference TRBV27 and TRBJ1-4): EAQVTQNPRYLITVTGKKLTVTCSQNMNHEYMSWYRQDPGLGLRQIYYSMNVEVTDKGDVPEGYKVSRKEKRNFPLILESPSPNQTSLYFCASSSPLGKLFFGSGTQLSVL.

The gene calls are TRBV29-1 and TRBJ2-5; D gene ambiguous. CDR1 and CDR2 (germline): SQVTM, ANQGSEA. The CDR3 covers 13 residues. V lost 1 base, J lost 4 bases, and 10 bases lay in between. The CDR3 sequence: CSVEGLHTETQYF. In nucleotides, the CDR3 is TGCAGCGTTGAAGGCTTACACACAGAGACCCAGTACTTC.

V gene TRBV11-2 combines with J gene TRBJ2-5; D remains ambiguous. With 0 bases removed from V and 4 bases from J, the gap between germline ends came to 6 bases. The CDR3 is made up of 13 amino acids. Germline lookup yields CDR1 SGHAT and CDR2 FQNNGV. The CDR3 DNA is TGTGCCAGCAGCTTAGATCTCAGAGAGACCCAGTACTTC. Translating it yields CASSLDLRETQYF. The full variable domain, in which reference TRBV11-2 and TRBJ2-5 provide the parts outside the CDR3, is EAGVAQSPRYKIIEKRQSVAFWCNPISGHATLYWYQQILGQGPKLLIQFQNNGVVDDSQLPKDRFSAERLKGVDSTLKIQPAKLEDSAVYLCASSLDLRETQYFGPGTRLLVL.

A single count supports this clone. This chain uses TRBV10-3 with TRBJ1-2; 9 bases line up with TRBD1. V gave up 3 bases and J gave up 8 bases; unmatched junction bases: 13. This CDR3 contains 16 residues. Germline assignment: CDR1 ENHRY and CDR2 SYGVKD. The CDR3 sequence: CAISDSVDRGSEGYTF. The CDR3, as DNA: TGTGCCATCAGTGATTCCGTGGACAGGGGATCGGAAGGCTACACCTTC.

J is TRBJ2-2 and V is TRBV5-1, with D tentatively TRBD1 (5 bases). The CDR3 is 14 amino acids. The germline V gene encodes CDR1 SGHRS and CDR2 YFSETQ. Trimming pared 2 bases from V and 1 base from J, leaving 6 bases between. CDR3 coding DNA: TGCGCCAGCAGCTTTACAGGGAACACCGGGGAGCTGTTTTTT. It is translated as CASSFTGNTGELFF.

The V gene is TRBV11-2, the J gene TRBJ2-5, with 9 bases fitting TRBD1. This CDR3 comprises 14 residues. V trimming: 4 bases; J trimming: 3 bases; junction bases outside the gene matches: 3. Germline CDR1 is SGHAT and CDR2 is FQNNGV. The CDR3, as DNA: TGTGCCAGCAGCTGGGACAGGGTGGAAGAGACCCAGTACTTC. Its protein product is CASSWDRVEETQYF.

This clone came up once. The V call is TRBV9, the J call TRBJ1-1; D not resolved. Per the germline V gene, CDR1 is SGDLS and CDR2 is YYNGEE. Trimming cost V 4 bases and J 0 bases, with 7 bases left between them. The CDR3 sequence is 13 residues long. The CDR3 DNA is TGTGCCAGCAGCCGGAGCATGAACACTGAAGCTTTCTTT. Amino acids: CASSRSMNTEAFF.

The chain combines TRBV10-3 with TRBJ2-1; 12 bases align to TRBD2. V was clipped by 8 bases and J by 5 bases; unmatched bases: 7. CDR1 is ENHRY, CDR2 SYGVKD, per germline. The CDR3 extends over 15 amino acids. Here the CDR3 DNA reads TGTGCCATCGGGGAGCTAGCGGGAGGGGACAATGAGCAGTTCTTC. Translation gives CAIGELAGGDNEQFF.

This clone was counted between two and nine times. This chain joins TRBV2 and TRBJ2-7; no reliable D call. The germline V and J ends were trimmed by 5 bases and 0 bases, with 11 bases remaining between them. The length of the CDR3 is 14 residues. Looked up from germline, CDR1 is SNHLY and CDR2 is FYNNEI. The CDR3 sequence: CASSSWSLSYEQYF. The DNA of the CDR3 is TGTGCCAGCAGTTCCTGGAGTCTCTCCTACGAGCAGTACTTC. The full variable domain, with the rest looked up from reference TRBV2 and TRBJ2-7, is EPEVTQTPSHQVTQMGQEVILRCVPISNHLYFYWYRQILGQKVEFLVSFYNNEISEKSEIFDDQFSVERPDGSNFTLKIRSTKLEDSAMYFCASSSWSLSYEQYFGPGTRLTVT.

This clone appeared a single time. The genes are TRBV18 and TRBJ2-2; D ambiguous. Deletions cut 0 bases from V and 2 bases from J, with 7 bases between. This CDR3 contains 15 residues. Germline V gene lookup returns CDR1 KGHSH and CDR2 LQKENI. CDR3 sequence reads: CASSPPRPNTGELFF. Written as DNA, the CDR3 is TGTGCCAGCTCACCACCGAGACCTAACACCGGGGAGCTGTTTTTT.

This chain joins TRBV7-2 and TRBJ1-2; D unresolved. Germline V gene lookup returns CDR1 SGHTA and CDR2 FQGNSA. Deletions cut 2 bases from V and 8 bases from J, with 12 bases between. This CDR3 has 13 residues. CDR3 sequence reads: CASSLNYRSGYTF. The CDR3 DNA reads TGTGCCAGCAGCTTAAACTACAGATCCGGCTACACCTTC.

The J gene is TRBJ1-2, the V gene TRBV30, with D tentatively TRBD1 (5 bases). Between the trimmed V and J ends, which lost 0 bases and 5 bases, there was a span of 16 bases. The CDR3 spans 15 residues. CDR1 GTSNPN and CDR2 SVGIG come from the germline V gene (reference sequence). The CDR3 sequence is CAWSVGLGDRYGYTF. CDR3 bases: TGTGCCTGGAGTGTAGGGTTAGGGGATAGGTATGGCTACACCTTC.

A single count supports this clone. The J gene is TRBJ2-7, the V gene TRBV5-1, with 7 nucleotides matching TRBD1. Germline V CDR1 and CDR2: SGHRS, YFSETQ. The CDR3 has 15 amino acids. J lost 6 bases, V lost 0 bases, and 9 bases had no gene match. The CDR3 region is CASSLETGIGSEQYF. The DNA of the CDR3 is TGCGCCAGCAGCTTGGAGACAGGGATCGGCTCCGAGCAGTACTTC.

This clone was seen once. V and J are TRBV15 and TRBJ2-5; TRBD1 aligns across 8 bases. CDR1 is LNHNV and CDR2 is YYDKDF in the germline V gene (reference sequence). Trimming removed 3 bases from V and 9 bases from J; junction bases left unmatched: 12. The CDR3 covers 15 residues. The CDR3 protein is CATSSRTGITTAQYF. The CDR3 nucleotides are TGTGCCACCAGCAGCCGGACAGGGATCACCACGGCCCAGTACTTC.

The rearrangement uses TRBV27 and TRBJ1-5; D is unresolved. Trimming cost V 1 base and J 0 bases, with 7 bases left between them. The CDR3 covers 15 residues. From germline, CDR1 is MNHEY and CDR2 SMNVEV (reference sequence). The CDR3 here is CASSLLRDSNQPQHF. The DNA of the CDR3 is TGTGCCAGCAGTTTATTGCGGGATAGCAATCAGCCCCAGCATTTT.

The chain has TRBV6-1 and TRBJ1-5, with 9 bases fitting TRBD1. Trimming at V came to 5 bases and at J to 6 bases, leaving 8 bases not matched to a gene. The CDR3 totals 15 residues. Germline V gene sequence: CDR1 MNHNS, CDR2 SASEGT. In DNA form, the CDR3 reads TGTGCCAGCAGTAGGGGACAGGGACTTGTTCAGCCCCAGCATTTT. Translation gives CASSRGQGLVQPQHF.

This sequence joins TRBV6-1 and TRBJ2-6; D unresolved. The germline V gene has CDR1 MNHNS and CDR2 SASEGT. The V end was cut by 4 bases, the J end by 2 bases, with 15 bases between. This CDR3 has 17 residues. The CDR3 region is CASSAALASAGANVLTF. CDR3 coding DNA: TGTGCCAGCAGTGCGGCACTTGCGTCGGCTGGGGCCAACGTCCTGACTTTC.

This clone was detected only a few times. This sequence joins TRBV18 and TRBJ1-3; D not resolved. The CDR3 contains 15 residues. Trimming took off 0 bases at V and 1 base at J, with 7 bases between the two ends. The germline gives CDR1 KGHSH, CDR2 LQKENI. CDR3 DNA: TGTGCCAGCTCACCACCGACGGATTCTGGAAACACCATATATTTT. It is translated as CASSPPTDSGNTIYF.

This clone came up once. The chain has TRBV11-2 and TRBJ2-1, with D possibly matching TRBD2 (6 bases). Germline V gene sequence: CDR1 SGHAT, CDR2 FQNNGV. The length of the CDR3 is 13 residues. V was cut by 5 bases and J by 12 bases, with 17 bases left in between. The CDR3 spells CASSPKAVRGQFF. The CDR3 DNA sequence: TGTGCCAGCAGCCCCAAAGCGGTGCGGGGGCAGTTCTTC.

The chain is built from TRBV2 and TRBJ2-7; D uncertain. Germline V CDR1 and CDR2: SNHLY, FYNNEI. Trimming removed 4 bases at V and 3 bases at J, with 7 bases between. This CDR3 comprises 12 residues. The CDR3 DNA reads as TGTGCCAGCAGTGCGGGCGGCTACGAGCAGTACTTC. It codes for CASSAGGYEQYF.

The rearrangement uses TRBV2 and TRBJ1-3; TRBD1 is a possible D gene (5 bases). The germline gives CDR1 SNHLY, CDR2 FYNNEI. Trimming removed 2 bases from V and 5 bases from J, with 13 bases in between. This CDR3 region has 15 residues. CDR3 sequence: CASSERRDQRNTIYF. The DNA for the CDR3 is TGTGCCAGCAGTGAAAGGAGGGACCAGCGAAACACCATATATTTT.

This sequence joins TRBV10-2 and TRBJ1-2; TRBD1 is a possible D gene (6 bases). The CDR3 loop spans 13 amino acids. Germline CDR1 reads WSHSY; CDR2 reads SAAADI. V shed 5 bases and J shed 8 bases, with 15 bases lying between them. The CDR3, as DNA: TGCGCCAGCAGTTCACAGGGAACTGGCGGCTACACCTTC. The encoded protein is CASSSQGTGGYTF.

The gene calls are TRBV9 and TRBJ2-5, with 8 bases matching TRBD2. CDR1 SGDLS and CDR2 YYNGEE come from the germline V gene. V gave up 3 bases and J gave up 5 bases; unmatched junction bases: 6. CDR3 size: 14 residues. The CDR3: CASSAGLVRETQYF. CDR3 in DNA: TGTGCCAGCAGCGCGGGACTAGTGAGGGAGACCCAGTACTTC.

CDR3 DNA sequence: TGTGCCATCAGTGAGGCGGGACAGGGGCTTCGGGAACTGTTTTTT. This codes for CAISEAGQGLRELFF. The rearrangement links TRBV10-3 to TRBJ1-4; 10 bases map to TRBD1. Trimming cost V 2 bases and J 12 bases; bases outside gene matches: 9. The CDR3 sequence is 15 residues long. Germline lookup yields CDR1 ENHRY and CDR2 SYGVKD.

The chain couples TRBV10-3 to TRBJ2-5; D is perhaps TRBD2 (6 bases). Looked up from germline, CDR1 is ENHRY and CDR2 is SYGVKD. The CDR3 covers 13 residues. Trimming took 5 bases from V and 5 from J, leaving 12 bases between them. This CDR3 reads CAISFRGLETQYF. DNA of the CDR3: TGTGCCATCAGTTTTCGGGGGTTGGAGACCCAGTACTTC.

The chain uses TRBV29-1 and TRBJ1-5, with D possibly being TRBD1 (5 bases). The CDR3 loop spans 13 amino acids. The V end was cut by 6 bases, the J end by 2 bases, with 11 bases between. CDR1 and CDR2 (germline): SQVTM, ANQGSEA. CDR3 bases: TGCAGCGTCACTTTGGGGGGCAATCAGCCCCAGCATTTT. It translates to CSVTLGGNQPQHF. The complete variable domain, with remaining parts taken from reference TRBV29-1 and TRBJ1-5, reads SAVISQKPSRDICQRGTSLTIQCQVDSQVTMMFWYRQQPGQSLTLIATANQGSEATYESGFVIDKFPISRPNLTFSTLTVSNMSPEDSSIYLCSVTLGGNQPQHFGDGTRLSIL.